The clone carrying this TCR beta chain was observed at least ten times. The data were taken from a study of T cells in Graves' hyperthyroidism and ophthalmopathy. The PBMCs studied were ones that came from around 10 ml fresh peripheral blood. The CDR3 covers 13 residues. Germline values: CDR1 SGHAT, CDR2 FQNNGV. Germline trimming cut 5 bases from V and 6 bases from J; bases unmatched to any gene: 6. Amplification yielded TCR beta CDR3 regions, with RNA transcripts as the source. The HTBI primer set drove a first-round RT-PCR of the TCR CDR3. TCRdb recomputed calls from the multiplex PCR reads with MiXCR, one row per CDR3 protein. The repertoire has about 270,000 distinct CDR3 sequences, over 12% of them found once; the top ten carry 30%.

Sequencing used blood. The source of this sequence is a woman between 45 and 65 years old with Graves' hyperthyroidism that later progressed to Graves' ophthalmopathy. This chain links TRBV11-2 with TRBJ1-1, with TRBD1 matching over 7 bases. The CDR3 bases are TGTGCCAGCAGCCCAGACAGGGAGGCTGAAGCTTTCTTT. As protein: CASSPDREAEAFF.